Listed below are T cell receptor beta chains from one sample, sequenced in a study of blood T cell repertoires in COVID-19. Using immunoSEQ multiplex PCR, the repertoire was profiled, and TCRdb retains in-frame clones only, with some absent. The sample lists approximately 53,000 clones; about 78% were seen once. Material for sequencing was PBMCs or T cells enriched from blood (not recorded which). The receptors derive from a woman aged 50 to 65 with acute COVID-19. Each CDR3 is given with its conserved first and last residue. D genes are given only for firm matches. Not all rows give a size; the values are once, few, many and, for expanded clones, a class.

V	size	length	D	J	CDR3	DNA
TRBV2	.	13	.	TRBJ1-3	CASSQGTGNTIYF	TGTGCCAGTTCGCAGGGGACAGGAAACACCATATATTTT
TRBV5-1	.	14	TRBD1	TRBJ1-2	CASSRQGAEYGYTF	TGCGCCAGCAGCCGACAGGGGGCTGAATATGGCTACACCTTC
TRBV9	.	17	TRBD2	TRBJ2-3	CASRPGTSGGSTDTQYF	TGTGCCAGCAGACCCGGGACTAGCGGGGGGAGCACAGATACGCAGTATTTT
TRBV7-2	.	14	TRBD2	TRBJ2-5	CASSFRGGPETQYF	TGTGCCAGCAGCTTCCGCGGGGGGCCCGAGACCCAGTACTTC
TRBV6-5	.	13	TRBD2	TRBJ2-5	CASSFREGETQYF	TGTGCCAGCAGTTTCAGGGAGGGAGAGACCCAGTACTTC
TRBV5-5	few	13	.	TRBJ2-7	CASSFTSTYEQYF	TGTGCCAGCAGTTTCACTTCAACCTACGAGCAGTACTTC
TRBV2	.	14	TRBD1	TRBJ1-5	CASKEQGGNQPQHF	TGTGCCAGCAAAGAACAGGGGGGAAATCAGCCCCAGCATTTT
TRBV7-9	.	15	.	TRBJ1-4	CASSSSGSGSEKLFF	TGTGCCAGCAGCTCCTCTGGCTCAGGAAGTGAAAAACTGTTTTTT
TRBV27	once	17	TRBD1	TRBJ1-2	CASSLVPLGTGVLGYTF	TGTGCCAGCTCCCTTGTTCCTTTGGGGACAGGGGTGCTTGGCTACACCTTC
TRBV28	.	16	.	TRBJ2-6	CASSLLSDSGANVLTF	TGTGCCAGCAGTTTACTCAGCGACTCTGGGGCCAACGTCCTGACTTTC
TRBV4-1	.	13	.	TRBJ2-7	CASSQGQTYEQYF	TGCGCCAGCAGCCAAGGTCAGACCTACGAGCAGTACTTC
TRBV13	once	14	.	TRBJ1-1	CASSFGGGNTEAFF	TGTGCCAGCAGCTTTGGGGGAGGGAACACTGAAGCTTTCTTT
TRBV2	.	15	TRBD1	TRBJ2-2	CASRRDSWNTGELFF	TGTGCCAGCAGGAGGGACAGTTGGAACACCGGGGAGCTGTTTTTT
TRBV4-1	.	16	TRBD2	TRBJ2-5	CASSQDSGGAVETQYF	TGCGCCAGCAGCCAAGACAGCGGGGGGGCTGTGGAGACCCAGTACTTC
TRBV5-1	.	14	.	TRBJ1-1	CASSRQASNTEAFF	TGCGCCAGCTCCCGACAGGCCTCGAACACTGAAGCTTTCTTT
TRBV7-8	.	17	TRBD2	TRBJ2-1	CASSLPGLAGVYNEQFF	TGTGCCAGCAGCCTACCGGGACTAGCGGGGGTCTACAATGAGCAGTTCTTC
TRBV6-6	.	14	TRBD1	TRBJ1-4	CASRPGQGNEKLFF	TGTGCCAGCAGACCGGGACAGGGTAATGAAAAACTGTTTTTT
TRBV12-3/TRBV12-4	few	13	TRBD1	TRBJ1-2	CASSLQGAIGYTF	TGTGCCAGCAGTCTTCAGGGGGCTATAGGCTACACCTTC
TRBV4-2	.	16	.	TRBJ1-4	CASSQGGGNNNEKLFF	TGTGCCAGCAGCCAAGGAGGAGGGAATAATAATGAAAAACTGTTTTTT
TRBV7-9	.	14	.	TRBJ1-1	CASSSNRVNTEAFF	TGTGCCAGCAGCTCAAACAGGGTTAACACTGAAGCTTTCTTT
TRBV5-1	few	15	.	TRBJ1-2	CASSADSGGRFGYTF	TGCGCCAGCAGCGCCGATTCCGGGGGGCGCTTTGGCTACACCTTC
TRBV5-1	once	16	.	TRBJ1-4	CASRKQGMLPNEKLFF	TGCGCCAGCAGAAAACAGGGAATGTTGCCTAATGAAAAACTGTTTTTT
TRBV28	.	14	.	TRBJ2-7	CASSSRGISDEQYF	TGTGCCAGCAGTAGCCGCGGGATTTCCGACGAGCAGTACTTC
TRBV11-2	.	13	.	TRBJ2-7	CASSLLVSYEQYF	TGTGCCAGCAGCCTGCTAGTCTCCTACGAGCAGTACTTC
TRBV2	.	13	.	TRBJ1-3	CASAGGAGNTIYF	TGTGCCAGCGCCGGGGGGGCTGGAAACACAATATATTTT
TRBV5-4	.	14	.	TRBJ2-5	CASSLDRVQETQYF	TGTGCCAGCAGCTTGGACAGGGTTCAAGAGACCCAGTACTTC
TRBV29-1	.	14	.	TRBJ2-7	CSVAGQGLTYEQYF	TGCAGCGTTGCCGGACAAGGCCTTACCTACGAGCAGTACTTC
TRBV3-1/TRBV3-2	.	16	.	TRBJ1-2	CASSQELGGALYGYTF	TGTGCCAGCAGCCAAGAGCTGGGTGGGGCCCTCTATGGCTACACCTTC
TRBV10-2	.	14	.	TRBJ1-6	CASSESRGGSPLHF	TGCGCCAGCAGTGAGTCACGGGGTGGCTCACCCCTCCACTTT
TRBV7-2	.	13	.	TRBJ1-5	CASSLTGSQPQHF	TGTGCCAGCAGCCTAACAGGGAGTCAGCCCCAGCATTTT
TRBV15	.	15	.	TRBJ2-3	CATSRDRGMADTQYF	TGTGCCACCAGCAGAGACCGGGGGATGGCAGATACGCAGTATTTT
TRBV27	.	17	.	TRBJ1-5	CASSLYPPQGSNQPQHF	TGTGCCAGCAGTTTATACCCCCCCCAGGGGAGCAATCAGCCCCAGCATTTT
TRBV6-4	.	14	.	TRBJ2-7	CASSLYAGERVQYF	TGTGCCAGCAGTCTGTACGCCGGGGAGAGGGTGCAGTACTTC
TRBV12-3/TRBV12-4	.	13	TRBD1	TRBJ2-7	CASSRDRGSEQYF	TGTGCCAGCAGCCGGGACAGGGGATCCGAGCAGTACTTC
TRBV7-9	.	16	.	TRBJ1-3	CASSPWGQGMGNTIYF	TGTGCCAGCAGCCCCTGGGGGCAGGGAATGGGAAACACCATATATTTT
TRBV11-2	.	15	.	TRBJ1-1	CASSSTGFMNTEAFF	TGTGCCAGCAGCTCCACAGGGTTTATGAACACTGAAGCTTTCTTT
TRBV7-9	few	12	.	TRBJ2-7	CASSPDSFEQYF	TGTGCCAGCAGCCCGGACAGCTTCGAGCAGTACTTC
TRBV12-3/TRBV12-4	.	12	.	TRBJ2-1	CASSIQGYEQFF	TGTGCCAGCAGTATCCAGGGCTATGAGCAGTTCTTC
TRBV6-5	.	15	.	TRBJ1-2	CASSYSRDWPHGYTF	TGTGCCAGCAGTTACTCGAGGGATTGGCCCCATGGCTACACCTTC
TRBV5-1	.	13	.	TRBJ2-3	CASSLGGLDTQYF	TGCGCCAGCAGCTTGGGAGGGTTAGATACGCAGTATTTT
TRBV7-7	.	16	TRBD2	TRBJ2-2	CASSLAQGTRTGELFF	TGTGCTAGCAGCTTAGCGCAAGGGACTAGAACCGGGGAGCTGTTTTTT
TRBV2	.	15	TRBD1	TRBJ2-2	CASIPGQGRSGELFF	TGTGCCAGCATTCCGGGACAGGGGCGGTCCGGGGAGCTGTTTTTT
TRBV5-4	.	14	TRBD2	TRBJ2-7	CASSYSGGADEQYF	TGTGCCAGCAGCTATAGCGGGGGGGCAGACGAGCAGTACTTC
TRBV28	.	15	.	TRBJ2-2	CASSGQTANTGELFF	TGTGCCAGCAGTGGACAGACCGCGAACACCGGGGAGCTGTTTTTT
TRBV19	once	14	TRBD1	TRBJ1-1	CASRAGTANTEAFF	TGTGCCAGTAGGGCCGGGACAGCGAACACTGAAGCTTTCTTT
TRBV4-1	few	16	TRBD2	TRBJ2-7	CASSQAPGLATYEQYF	TGCGCCAGCAGCCAAGCACCGGGACTAGCTACCTACGAGCAGTACTTC